The sequence of this T cell receptor (beta chain) was determined in a study of immune characterization of retroperitoneal liposarcoma. Using its own MiXCR run on the PCR reads, TCRdb lists one record per CDR3 protein. The table lists 10,000 or so distinct CDR3 sequences, 28% of them singletons. The CDR3 covers 16 residues. Per the germline V gene, CDR1 is MNHEY and CDR2 is SMNVEV (reference sequence). The sample was tumor tissue. The chain carries TRBV27 and TRBJ2-5; 11 positions agree with TRBD2. The J call is doubtful: the DNA matches TRBJ2-1 better. The source is a male donor with retroperitoneal liposarcoma. CDR3 residues: CASSLLAGGPGNEQFF. The CDR3 nucleotides read TGTGCCAGCAGTTTATTAGCGGGGGGGCCAGGGAATGAGCAGTTCTTC.